Below, 12 T cell receptor beta chains from the same sample are listed, as sequenced in a study of Graves' ophthalmopathy and Graves' hyperthyroidism. The study amplified TCR beta CDR3 regions using RNA transcripts. After a first-round RT-PCR with HTBI primers, a second-round multiplex PCR was run. TCRdb independently ran MiXCR on the multiplex PCR reads; one entry per CDR3 protein. The sample holds roughly 480,000 distinct CDR3 sequences, over 13% seen once. The specimen was blood. The source of these receptors is a woman aged 25-40 years with Graves' ophthalmopathy.

This clonotype was detected many times. The rearrangement joins TRBV28 to TRBJ2-7; D call uncertain. V was pared by 6 bases and J by 0 bases, with 6 bases between. Germline assignment: CDR1 MDHEN and CDR2 SYDVKM. The CDR3 sequence is 12 residues long. This CDR3 reads CASSPGSYEQYF. The CDR3 nucleotides read TGTGCCAGCAGCCCAGGCTCCTACGAGCAGTACTTC.

This clonotype appeared many times. CDR3 DNA sequence: TGCAGTGCTAGAGATCAGGAAAGCGGCAATCAGCCCCAGCATTTT. Protein: CSARDQESGNQPQHF. The V gene is TRBV20-1, the J gene TRBJ1-5; D gene uncertain. CDR1 and CDR2 from the germline V gene are DFQATT and SNEGSKA (reference sequence). Between the trimmed V and J ends, which lost 0 bases and 2 bases, there was a span of 11 bases. The CDR3 runs to 15 residues.

This clonotype was picked up many times. The rearrangement links TRBV12-3 or TRBV12-4 to TRBJ2-5; 10 bases are a match to TRBD1. V was clipped by 3 bases and J by 5 bases; unmatched bases: 6. The CDR3 spans 15 residues. DNA for the CDR3: TGTGCCAGCAGTTTGGGACAGGGGAGATCGGAGACCCAGTACTTC. It translates to CASSLGQGRSETQYF.

The table lists this clonotype with a few counts. The chain joins TRBV30 to TRBJ1-3; no reliable D call. The CDR3 is 15 residues long. V lost 2 bases and J 0 bases, leaving 11 bases between the germline ends. CDR1 and CDR2 (germline): GTSNPN, SVGIG (reference sequence). CDR3 DNA sequence: TGTGCCTGGAGTTCTAGGCTATTCTCTGGAAACACCATATATTTT. Translated, it gives CAWSSRLFSGNTIYF.

The CDR3 coding sequence is TGTGCCAGCAGCCAAGAAGTTCCAGGGGGCGCGAGGAACTATGGCTACACCTTC. Translation: CASSQEVPGGARNYGYTF. The V call is TRBV3-1, the J call TRBJ1-2; 8 nucleotides align to TRBD1. Looked up from germline, CDR1 is LGHDT and CDR2 is YNNKEL (reference sequence). This CDR3 is 18 amino acids long. V shed 0 bases and J 2 bases; nucleotides not matched to a gene: 11.

This clonotype was observed a handful of times. The genes are TRBV29-1 and TRBJ2-5; TRBD1 matches 7 bases. The CDR3 consists of 12 residues. Trimming took 4 bases from V and 5 from J; bases not matched to a gene: 4. Per germline, CDR1 SQVTM and CDR2 ANQGSEA. The CDR3 loop is CSVVGGEETQYF. CDR3 sequence (DNA): TGCAGCGTTGTAGGGGGCGAGGAGACCCAGTACTTC.

This clonotype has ten or more counts. J is TRBJ1-5 and V is TRBV19; no reliable D call. Between the trimmed V and J ends, which lost 5 bases and 4 bases, there was a span of 15 bases. The CDR3 is 15 residues long. Germline CDR1 reads LNHDA; CDR2 reads SQIVND (reference sequence). The CDR3 protein is CASSFRRTGNQPQHF. Written as DNA, the CDR3 is TGTGCCAGTAGTTTTCGAAGGACCGGGAATCAGCCCCAGCATTTT.

The V gene is TRBV6-2 or TRBV6-3, the J gene TRBJ2-5; D is uncertain. Germline V gene lookup returns CDR1 MNHEY and CDR2 SVGEGT. Trimming stripped 1 base from V and 2 bases from J, with 8 bases between. CDR3 length: 14 amino acids. The CDR3 sequence is CASSYFSLQETQYF. The CDR3 DNA follows: TGTGCCAGCAGTTACTTCAGTTTGCAAGAGACCCAGTACTTC.

This clonotype came up many times. This rearrangement joins TRBV12-3 or TRBV12-4 to TRBJ2-7, with 9 nucleotides matching TRBD2. There are 15 residues in the CDR3. The ends lost 6 bases at V and 7 bases at J; junction bases unmatched: 13. Here the CDR3 DNA reads TGTGCCAGCAGCCCCGATAGCGGGAGAGGCGGAGAGCAGTACTTC. This encodes CASSPDSGRGGEQYF.

The table lists this clonotype with many counts. This chain connects TRBV24-1 to TRBJ1-1; 8 bases map to TRBD1. Germline V gene sequence: CDR1 KGHDR, CDR2 SFDVKD. The CDR3 loop spans 15 amino acids. Trimming cost V 4 bases and J 0 bases; bases outside gene matches: 3. This CDR3 reads CATSDGQGMNTEAFF. The DNA of the CDR3 is TGTGCCACCAGTGACGGACAGGGAATGAACACTGAAGCTTTCTTT.

V gene TRBV15 combines with J gene TRBJ2-2, with D tentatively TRBD1 or TRBD2 (5 bases each). Germline V CDR1 and CDR2: LNHNV, YYDKDF (reference sequence). This CDR3 is built from 14 residues. Trimming took 5 bases from V and 2 from J, leaving 9 bases between them. The chain's CDR3 is CATSPGPNTGELFF. In DNA form, the CDR3 reads TGTGCCACCAGCCCGGGACCCAACACCGGGGAGCTGTTTTTT.

This clonotype was counted many times. The chain is built from TRBV12-3 or TRBV12-4 and TRBJ2-2, with a tentative D call TRBD2 (6 bases). V lost 2 bases, J lost 7 bases, and 8 bases lay in between. The CDR3 covers 13 residues. CDR3 amino acids: CASSLRRGGELFF. CDR3 coding DNA: TGTGCCAGCAGTTTAAGGAGGGGCGGGGAGCTGTTTTTT.